The source of this TCR beta chain is a study of blood T cell repertoires in COVID-19. Whole-study context: COVID-19 samples from acute and convalescent phases originated in the United States, Italy and Spain.

Original handling: The authors estimated nucleated cell counts from reference gene primer amplification. Some clones are missing from TCRdb's copy, which holds only in-frame ones; the method was immunoSEQ multiplex PCR. The DNA gave D and trimming, while V, J and clone size come from that table. The data show about 160,000 clones, around 85% seen once. The table lists this clone with many counts. V shed 2 bases, J shed 5 bases, and the junction held 3 bases outside the gene matches. Germline-derived CDR1 and CDR2 are SGHRS and YFSETQ. This CDR3 contains 14 residues. Across 24 US areas, participants ranged in age from about 18 to 100 years. In assigning cohorts, the study relied on participant-reported clinical history.

The rearrangement links TRBV5-1 to TRBJ2-2; 7 bases are shared with TRBD2. The sample consisted of PBMCs or T cells enriched from blood (not recorded which). The clonotype comes from a middle-aged woman with acute COVID-19. Here the CDR3 DNA reads TGCGCCAGCAGCTTAGACGGGAGGACCGGGGAGCTGTTTTTT. Protein: CASSLDGRTGELFF.